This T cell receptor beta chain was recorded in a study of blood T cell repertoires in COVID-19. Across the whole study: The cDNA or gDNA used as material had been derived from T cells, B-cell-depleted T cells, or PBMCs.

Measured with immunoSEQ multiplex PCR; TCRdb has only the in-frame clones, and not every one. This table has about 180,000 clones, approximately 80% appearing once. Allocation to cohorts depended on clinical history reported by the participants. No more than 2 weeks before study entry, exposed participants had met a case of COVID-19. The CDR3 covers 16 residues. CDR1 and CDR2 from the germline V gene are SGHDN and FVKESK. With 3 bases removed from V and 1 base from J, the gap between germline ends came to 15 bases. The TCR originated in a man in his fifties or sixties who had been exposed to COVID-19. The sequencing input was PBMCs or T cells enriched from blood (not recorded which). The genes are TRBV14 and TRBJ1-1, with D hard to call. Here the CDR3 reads CASSHGRVPTNTEAFF. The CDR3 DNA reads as TGTGCCAGCAGCCATGGGCGGGTACCGACGAACACTGAAGCTTTCTTT. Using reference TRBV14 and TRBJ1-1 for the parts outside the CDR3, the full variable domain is EAGVTQFPSHSVIEKGQTVTLRCDPISGHDNLYWYRRVMGKEIKFLLHFVKESKQDESGMPNNRFLAERTGGTYSTLKVQPAELEDSGVYFCASSHGRVPTNTEAFFGQGTRLTVV.